Below, 27 T cell receptor beta chains from the same sample are listed, as sequenced in a study of T-cell memory formation after mild COVID-19. TCRdb re-called the 5' RACE reads with MiXCR, one entry per CDR3 protein. Of 140,000 or so distinct CDR3 sequences in the sample, 6% to 6.5% were seen once. The specimen was PBMCs or a T cell subset sorted from them (not recorded which). These receptors were collected from an adult woman who had mild COVID-19 (a few samples of this study predate the infection). Cell type and time point are not known.

This clonotype was observed at least ten times. This rearrangement joins TRBV5-5 to TRBJ2-7; D is possibly TRBD1 (6 bases). Trimming cost V 0 bases and J 0 bases, with 10 bases left between them. The length of the CDR3 is 15 residues. Germline loops: CDR1 SGHKS, CDR2 YYEKEE (reference sequence). The CDR3 spells CASSLGQAFSYEQYF. In DNA, the CDR3 is TGTGCCAGCAGCTTGGGACAGGCCTTCTCCTACGAGCAGTACTTC.

This clonotype was detected only a few times. The gene calls are TRBV12-3 or TRBV12-4 and TRBJ2-2, with 7 nucleotides matching TRBD2. V was clipped by 3 bases and J by 7 bases; unmatched bases: 2. The CDR3 covers 13 residues. The CDR3 bases are TGTGCCAGCAGTTTTGGGGGGGTCGGGGAGCTGTTTTTT. Amino acid sequence: CASSFGGVGELFF.

This clonotype was seen only a few times. The rearrangement uses TRBV7-2 and TRBJ2-3; D unresolved. CDR1 SGHTA and CDR2 FQGNSA come from the germline V gene. V was shortened by 4 bases and J by 3 bases, with 17 bases between the two germline ends. The CDR3 is made up of 16 amino acids. As DNA, the CDR3 is TGTGCCAGCAGCTCGAGGACCACATTCGCAACAGATACGCAGTATTTT. It specifies CASSSRTTFATDTQYF. Looking up the rest from reference TRBV7-2 and TRBJ2-3 gives the full variable domain: GAGVSQSPSNKVTEKGKDVELRCDPISGHTALYWYRQSLGQGLEFLIYFQGNSAPDKSGLPSDRFSAERTGGSVSTLTIQRTQQEDSAVYLCASSSRTTFATDTQYFGPGTRLTVL.

The sample holds a few counts of this clonotype. CDR3: CATSDPRDRKETQYF. Here the CDR3 DNA reads TGTGCCACCAGTGACCCCCGGGACAGAAAAGAGACCCAGTACTTC. V usage is TRBV24-1 and J usage is TRBJ2-5; 7 bases match TRBD1. The CDR3 runs 15 residues. CDR1 and CDR2 from the germline V gene are KGHDR and SFDVKD. V shed 4 bases and J 3 bases; nucleotides not matched to a gene: 7.

This clonotype was observed many times. This chain uses TRBV27 with TRBJ2-3; D not certain. Germline V lookup: CDR1 MNHEY, CDR2 SMNVEV (reference sequence). The germline V and J ends were trimmed by 5 bases and 0 bases, with 12 bases remaining between them. The CDR3 has 15 amino acids. CDR3 region: CASSLRRASTDTQYF. CDR3 sequence (DNA): TGTGCCAGCAGTCTTCGAAGGGCTAGCACAGATACGCAGTATTTT.

This clonotype was counted only a few times. This chain joins TRBV2 and TRBJ1-1; 8 positions match TRBD1. CDR3 length: 15 amino acids. With 6 bases clipped from V and 4 bases from J, the junction kept 10 bases outside the gene matches. Germline assignment: CDR1 SNHLY and CDR2 FYNNEI. DNA of the CDR3: TGTGCCAGCAGCCTGCTGGGACAGGCGAGCACTGAAGCTTTCTTT. Its translation: CASSLLGQASTEAFF.

This clonotype was seen at least ten times. The chain is built from TRBV27 and TRBJ2-7; TRBD1 matches 7 bases. The CDR3 sequence is 12 residues long. V lost 8 bases, J lost 4 bases, and 5 bases stayed unmatched. Looked up from germline, CDR1 is MNHEY and CDR2 is SMNVEV (reference sequence). This chain's CDR3 is CASSQGIYEQYF. CDR3 sequence (DNA): TGTGCCAGCTCACAGGGGATATACGAGCAGTACTTC.

This clonotype was seen more than once but under ten times. This rearrangement joins TRBV6-5 to TRBJ1-6; D perhaps matches TRBD1 (6 bases). The germline CDR1 and CDR2 sequences are MNHEY and SVGAGI. The CDR3 length is 15 residues. Between the trimmed V and J ends, which lost 6 bases and 9 bases, there was a span of 18 bases. The CDR3 protein is CASSIGEGGRSPLHF. Written as DNA, the CDR3 is TGTGCCAGCAGCATCGGAGAGGGGGGGCGTTCACCCCTCCACTTT.

This clonotype was seen more than once but under ten times. The chain is built from TRBV30 and TRBJ2-6, with D unclear. Trimming removed 1 base at V and 4 bases at J, with 14 bases between. This CDR3 comprises 16 residues. Per germline, CDR1 GTSNPN and CDR2 SVGIG (reference sequence). CDR3 bases: TGTGCCTGGAGTGACCAGACGGGCCTGGGGGCCAACGTCCTGACTTTC. Translated, it gives CAWSDQTGLGANVLTF.

This clonotype was seen ten or more times. The DNA for the CDR3 is TGTGCCAGCAGTTTAGAGGTCAGGCCTAGCACAGATACGCAGTATTTT. It yields the protein CASSLEVRPSTDTQYF. This chain uses TRBV12-3 or TRBV12-4 with TRBJ2-3; D is undetermined. The CDR3 spans 16 residues. The V gene lost 1 base and the J gene lost 0 bases, with 11 bases spanning the gap.

This clonotype has only a few counts. This sequence joins TRBV7-3 and TRBJ1-1; TRBD1 might be the D (5 bases). V gave up 5 bases and J gave up 1 base, with 8 bases separating them. Germline CDR1 reads SGHTA; CDR2 reads FQGTGA. This CDR3 region has 13 residues. The CDR3 is CASSAQGNTEAFF. The DNA of the CDR3 is TGTGCCAGCAGCGCCCAGGGGAACACTGAAGCTTTCTTT.

This clonotype occurred many times. J is TRBJ2-1 and V is TRBV24-1; D gene ambiguous. This CDR3 comprises 14 residues. V gave up 5 bases and J gave up 2 bases, with 9 bases separating them. The V gene's germline CDR1 is KGHDR and CDR2 SFDVKD. The CDR3 DNA follows: TGTGCCACCAGTGCGGCGCCGACCTACAATGAGCAGTTCTTC. Amino acid sequence: CATSAAPTYNEQFF.

The CDR3 region has the DNA TGTGCCAGCTCACGGCAGGAGAAGAACACTGAAGCTTTCTTT. Translating it yields CASSRQEKNTEAFF. V and J are TRBV18 and TRBJ1-1; D not resolved. V was shortened by 4 bases and J by 1 base, with 10 bases between the two germline ends. The length of the CDR3 is 14 residues. CDR1 and CDR2 (germline): KGHSH, LQKENI. The variable domain in full, with the rest retrieved from reference TRBV18 and TRBJ1-1, is NAGVMQNPRHLVRRRGQEARLRCSPMKGHSHVYWYRQLPEEGLKFMVYLQKENIIDESGMPKERFSAEFPKEGPSILRIQQVVRGDSAAYFCASSRQEKNTEAFFGQGTRLTVV.

This clonotype was observed many times. J is TRBJ1-1 and V is TRBV5-1, with 7 bases lining up with TRBD1. Per the germline V gene, CDR1 is SGHRS and CDR2 is YFSETQ. The CDR3 consists of 12 residues. V lost 4 bases, J lost 7 bases, and 4 bases stayed unmatched. CDR3: CASSPDRDEAFF. CDR3 DNA: TGCGCCAGCAGCCCCGACAGGGATGAAGCTTTCTTT.

This clonotype came up a few times. This chain connects TRBV9 to TRBJ2-5; 10 positions match TRBD2. Per the germline V gene, CDR1 is SGDLS and CDR2 is YYNGEE. The CDR3 consists of 16 residues. The V gene end was trimmed by 4 bases and the J gene end by 5 bases; junction bases not matched to a gene: 11. The CDR3 reads CASSPSGRVYGETQYF. CDR3 bases: TGTGCCAGCAGCCCTAGCGGGAGAGTATACGGGGAGACCCAGTACTTC.

This clonotype has only a few counts. The genes are TRBV9 and TRBJ1-5; no firm D call. Germline loops: CDR1 SGDLS, CDR2 YYNGEE. This CDR3 region has 13 residues. V lost 2 bases and J 3 bases, leaving 6 bases between the germline ends. The CDR3 reads CASSVDLNQPQHF. In DNA, the CDR3 is TGTGCCAGCAGCGTCGACCTCAATCAGCCCCAGCATTTT.

This clonotype has ten or more counts. The rearrangement links TRBV5-1 to TRBJ2-1; D unclear. The germline V and J ends were trimmed by 3 bases and 8 bases, with 12 bases remaining between them. Germline V gives CDR1 SGHRS, CDR2 YFSETQ. The CDR3 runs to 13 residues. CDR3: CASSSIGLDEQFF. The CDR3 DNA reads TGCGCCAGCAGCTCCATAGGGTTGGATGAGCAGTTCTTC.

Ten or more counts support this clonotype. This chain uses TRBV5-1 with TRBJ2-1, with D perhaps TRBD2 (6 bases). V lost 2 bases and J lost 6, with 12 bases in between. Germline values: CDR1 SGHRS, CDR2 YFSETQ. The CDR3 contains 14 residues. The DNA of the CDR3 is TGCGCCAGCAGCTTCCAGGTGGGAGGCAATGAGCAGTTCTTC. Translation gives CASSFQVGGNEQFF.

The rearrangement uses TRBV7-2 and TRBJ1-5; a possible D gene is TRBD1 (5 bases). V lost 4 bases and J 6 bases, leaving 25 bases between the germline ends. The CDR3 consists of 18 residues. The V gene's germline CDR1 is SGHTA and CDR2 FQGNSA. CDR3 DNA sequence: TGTGCCAGCAGCTCTTCCGGGACGGTTGCGTTGTGGGGTCAGCCCCAGCATTTT. It translates to CASSSSGTVALWGQPQHF.

In its sample, this clonotype ranks as medium-sized (0.01 to 0.1%). The chain is built from TRBV5-1 and TRBJ2-7; TRBD1 or TRBD2 may be the D gene (5 bases each). V lost 0 bases to trimming and J lost 3 bases, with 10 bases between them. The CDR3 is 14 residues long. The V gene's germline CDR1 is SGHRS and CDR2 YFSETQ. In DNA, the CDR3 is TGCGCCAGCAGCTTGGGTGGGGGAATCTACGAGCAGTACTTC. This gives the protein CASSLGGGIYEQYF.

This clonotype was counted many times. The chain combines TRBV5-6 with TRBJ1-5; D may be TRBD1 (5 bases). The germline gives CDR1 SGHDT, CDR2 YYEEEE. The CDR3 consists of 14 residues. Trimming shortened V by 3 bases and J by 2 bases, and 9 bases separated the two germline ends. The DNA of the CDR3 is TGTGCCAGCAGCTCCCGAGGGGGCAATCAGCCCCAGCATTTT. It yields the protein CASSSRGGNQPQHF.

A few counts support this clonotype. V and J are TRBV3-1 and TRBJ2-1; 9 nucleotides align to TRBD2. The CDR3 runs to 15 residues. Trimming took 0 bases from V and 7 from J; bases not matched to a gene: 4. Germline-derived CDR1 and CDR2 are LGHDT and YNNKEL (reference sequence). CDR3 in amino acids: CASSQDALAGNEQFF. CDR3 sequence (DNA): TGTGCCAGCAGCCAAGATGCCCTAGCGGGGAATGAGCAGTTCTTC.

V is TRBV7-2 and J is TRBJ1-5, with D uncertain. V gave up 5 bases and J gave up 3 bases, with 8 bases separating them. The CDR3 runs 13 residues. The germline CDR1 and CDR2 sequences are SGHTA and FQGNSA. The CDR3 loop reads CASSPRPNQPQHF. The CDR3 DNA reads as TGTGCCAGCAGCCCGCGCCCCAATCAGCCCCAGCATTTT.

This clonotype was picked up many times. This sequence joins TRBV9 and TRBJ2-7; possibly TRBD1 or TRBD2 for D (5 bases each). From germline, CDR1 is SGDLS and CDR2 YYNGEE. CDR3 length equals 13 residues. Trimming took 0 bases from V and 7 from J, leaving 11 bases between them. The chain's CDR3 is CASSVAGPGEQYF. The CDR3 nucleotides read TGTGCCAGCAGCGTAGCGGGACCGGGGGAGCAGTACTTC.

J is TRBJ1-3 and V is TRBV4-1, with D tentatively TRBD1 (6 bases). The V and J ends lost 4 bases and 4 bases respectively, with 17 bases between them. Germline CDR1 is MGHRA and CDR2 is YSYEKL. The CDR3 runs 16 residues. The CDR3 loop reads CASSPSPQGYGNTIYF. CDR3 coding DNA: TGCGCCAGCAGCCCGAGTCCCCAGGGGTACGGAAACACCATATATTTT.

This clonotype was counted only a few times. The V call is TRBV5-1, the J call TRBJ2-1, with 9 bases aligning to TRBD2. CDR3 size: 15 residues. V lost 6 bases and J lost 7; bases outside the gene matches: 11. The germline V gene encodes CDR1 SGHRS and CDR2 YFSETQ. CDR3 sequence: CASTVAGVVRNEQFF. The CDR3 DNA reads as TGCGCCAGCACCGTAGCGGGAGTAGTGCGAAATGAGCAGTTCTTC.

J is TRBJ2-1 and V is TRBV7-9, with TRBD2 matching over 10 bases. Germline values: CDR1 SEHNR, CDR2 FQNEAQ (reference sequence). Unmatched junction bases numbered 8, after V lost 5 bases and J lost 7 bases. The CDR3 runs 15 residues. As DNA, the CDR3 is TGTGCCAGCAGCCCAAGCGGGAGGGCCTGGAATGAGCAGTTCTTC. Amino acid sequence: CASSPSGRAWNEQFF.